Following are 10 T cell receptor beta chains from one sample sequenced in a study of CD8 T cells in ankylosing spondylitis. Study results and limitations: Ankylosing spondylitis blood appeared to be characterized by a TCR beta motif of eight or nine highly homologous variants.

What these receptors recognize is not known. TCRdb reanalysed the 5' RACE reads using MiXCR and keeps one entry per CDR3 protein. The data show some 220,000 distinct CDR3 sequences, around 6.6% seen once. Sequences were obtained from blood, either unsorted or a sorted T cell fraction (not recorded which). The receptors were sampled from a male donor with ankylosing spondylitis.

This clonotype was found many times. The CDR3 region is CSALLRDIHTGELFF. Here the CDR3 DNA reads TGCAGTGCACTCCTAAGGGACATTCACACCGGGGAGCTGTTTTTT. This sequence joins TRBV20-1 and TRBJ2-2; a weak D match, TRBD1 (6 bases). V dropped 6 bases and J dropped 3 bases, with 17 bases sitting between them. CDR3 size: 15 residues. The V gene's germline CDR1 is DFQATT and CDR2 SNEGSKA (reference sequence).

There are many counts of this clonotype. The chain is built from TRBV20-1 and TRBJ2-3; 11 nucleotides line up with TRBD2. From germline, CDR1 is DFQATT and CDR2 SNEGSKA (reference sequence). The CDR3 has 20 amino acids. The V gene end was trimmed by 0 bases and the J gene end by 1 base; junction bases not matched to a gene: 15. CDR3 in amino acids: CSARDAAIAGGLFGTDTQYF. The CDR3 region has the DNA TGCAGTGCTAGAGATGCGGCCATAGCGGGGGGGCTATTTGGCACAGATACGCAGTATTTT.

This clonotype was seen many times. The chain is built from TRBV6-2 or TRBV6-3 and TRBJ2-2; possible D gene TRBD2, 5 bases. Germline-derived CDR1 and CDR2 are MNHEY and SVGEGT. The V gene lost 7 bases and the J gene lost 5 bases, with 29 bases spanning the gap. The CDR3 is 19 amino acids. The CDR3, as DNA: TGTGCCAGCACCTGGCGCTCGTCACTACCCATTCAGCGGACCGGGGAGCTGTTTTTT. Its protein product is CASTWRSSLPIQRTGELFF.

This clonotype has a handful of counts. V and J are TRBV7-9 and TRBJ2-5; TRBD2 aligns across 10 bases. The CDR3 contains 15 residues. Germline CDR1 reads SEHNR; CDR2 reads FQNEAQ (reference sequence). The trim removed 5 bases at V and 5 bases at J, leaving 8 bases unmatched. CDR3 bases: TGTGCCAGCAGCCGACGGACTAGCGGAGGGGAGACCCAGTACTTC. Translating it yields CASSRRTSGGETQYF.

This clonotype was seen many times. The genes are TRBV12-3 or TRBV12-4 and TRBJ1-2, with D possibly being TRBD1 (6 bases). V gave up 7 bases and J gave up 1 base, with 16 bases separating them. The CDR3 spans 15 residues. Written as DNA, the CDR3 is TGTGCCAGCACCACTACGGGGGCGATTAACTATGGCTACACCTTC. It codes for CASTTTGAINYGYTF.

This clonotype was recorded many times. This chain connects TRBV5-1 to TRBJ2-1, with TRBD2 matching 13 bases. Germline CDR1 and CDR2: SGHRS and YFSETQ. This CDR3 region has 14 residues. The V gene end was trimmed by 9 bases and the J gene end by 7 bases; junction bases not matched to a gene: 7. The CDR3 loop reads CATSTSGGHNEQFF. CDR3 in DNA: TGCGCCACTTCGACTAGCGGGGGGCATAATGAGCAGTTCTTC.

This clonotype was detected ten times or more. The J gene is TRBJ2-5, the V gene TRBV9; D gene ambiguous. There are 13 residues in the CDR3. V shed 0 bases and J shed 1 base, with 4 bases lying between them. The germline V gene has CDR1 SGDLS and CDR2 YYNGEE. CDR3 sequence (DNA): TGTGCCAGCAGCGTAGGGGGCCAAGAGACCCAGTACTTC. It translates to CASSVGGQETQYF.

The sample holds many counts of this clonotype. CDR3 nucleotides: TGTGCCACCAGTGATTTTCAGCGGGGGACCAGGGATGAGCAGTTCTTC. Its protein product is CATSDFQRGTRDEQFF. J is TRBJ2-1 and V is TRBV24-1; 8 bases are shared with TRBD2. The CDR3 extends over 16 amino acids. Germline V lookup: CDR1 KGHDR, CDR2 SFDVKD. V shed 1 base, J shed 8 bases, and the junction held 9 bases outside the gene matches.

In its sample, this clonotype was seen many times. CDR3: CASSLPGGVSYTF. CDR3 DNA: TGTGCCAGCAGCTTGCCAGGGGGCGTAAGCTACACCTTC. The genes are TRBV5-6 and TRBJ1-2; 8 nucleotides agree with TRBD1. The J segment lost 9 bases and the V segment lost 1 base, leaving 5 bases of the junction unmatched. CDR1 SGHDT and CDR2 YYEEEE come from the germline V gene. The length of the CDR3 is 13 residues.

At least ten counts were recorded for this clonotype. The chain links TRBV27 to TRBJ1-1; tentative D call: TRBD1 (6 bases). V lost 5 bases, J lost 6 bases, and 16 bases lay in between. CDR3 length: 14 residues. Germline V gene sequence: CDR1 MNHEY, CDR2 SMNVEV (reference sequence). DNA of the CDR3: TGTGCCAGCAGTCATGTGAACCCAGGGGCTGAAGCTTTCTTT. This codes for CASSHVNPGAEAFF.